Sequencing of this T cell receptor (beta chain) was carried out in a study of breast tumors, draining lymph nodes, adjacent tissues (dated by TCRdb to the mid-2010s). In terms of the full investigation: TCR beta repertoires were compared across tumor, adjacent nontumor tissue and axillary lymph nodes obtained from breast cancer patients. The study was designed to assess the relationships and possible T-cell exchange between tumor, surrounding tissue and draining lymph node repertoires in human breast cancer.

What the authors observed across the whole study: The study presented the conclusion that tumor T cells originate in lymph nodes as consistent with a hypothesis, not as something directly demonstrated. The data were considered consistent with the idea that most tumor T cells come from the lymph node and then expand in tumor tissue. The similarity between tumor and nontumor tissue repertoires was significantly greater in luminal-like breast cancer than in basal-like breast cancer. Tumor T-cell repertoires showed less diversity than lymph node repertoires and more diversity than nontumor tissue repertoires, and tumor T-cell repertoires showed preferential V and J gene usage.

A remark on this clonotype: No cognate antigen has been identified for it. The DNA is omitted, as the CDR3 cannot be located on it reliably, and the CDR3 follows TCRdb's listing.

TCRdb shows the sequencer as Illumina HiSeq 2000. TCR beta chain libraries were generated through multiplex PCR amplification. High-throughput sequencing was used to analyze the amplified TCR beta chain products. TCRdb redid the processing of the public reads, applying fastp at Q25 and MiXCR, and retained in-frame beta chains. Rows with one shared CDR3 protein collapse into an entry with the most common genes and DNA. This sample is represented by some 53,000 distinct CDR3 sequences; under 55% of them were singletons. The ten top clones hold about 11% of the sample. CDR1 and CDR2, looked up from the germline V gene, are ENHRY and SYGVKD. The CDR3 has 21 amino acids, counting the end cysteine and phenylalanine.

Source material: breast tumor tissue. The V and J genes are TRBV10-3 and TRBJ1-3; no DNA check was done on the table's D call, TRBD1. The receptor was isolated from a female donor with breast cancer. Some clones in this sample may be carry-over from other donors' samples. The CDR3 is CAISPLQGGYEQYFGPGTIYF.